This TCR beta chain was profiled in a study of T-cell reconstitution after alpha-beta-depleted transplantation in children. This clonotype was counted ten times or more. V lost 1 base, J lost 4 bases, and 11 bases lay in between. The CDR3 spans 15 residues. Per germline, CDR1 SGHTA and CDR2 FQGNSA. Preparation of the TCRbeta library involved a method that used unique molecular identifiers. TCRdb re-called the PCR reads through MiXCR, storing one row per CDR3 protein. The sample holds roughly 170,000 distinct CDR3 sequences, approximately 7% seen once. The sequenced sample was PBMCs from the stem cell graft donor, obtained from the stem cell graft. This chain joins TRBV7-2 and TRBJ2-1; tentatively, D is TRBD1 (5 bases). The clonotype originates from a human donor who donated a stem cell graft to a child with Wiskott-Aldrich syndrome. CDR3 coding DNA: TGTGCCAGCAGCTTAGGGGGCCCCGAATACAATGAGCAGTTCTTC. The encoded protein is CASSLGGPEYNEQFF.